The 28 T cell receptor beta chains below come from one sample, sequenced in a study of blood T cell repertoires in COVID-19. Repertoires were generated with immunoSEQ multiplex PCR, while TCRdb's copy carries only in-frame clones and drops some. Among 250,000 or so clones listed, about 80% were seen once. What was sequenced was peripheral blood. These receptors were taken from a woman aged 80 or over with acute or convalescent COVID-19.

This clone was observed a handful of times. The chain employs TRBV3-1 (or the pseudogene TRBV3-2) and TRBJ1-2; 12 nucleotides match TRBD1. The germline gives CDR1 LGHDT, CDR2 YNNKEL (reference sequence). With V trimmed by 4 bases and J by 2 bases, 11 bases remained unmatched. This CDR3 contains 18 residues. The CDR3 bases are TGTGCCAGCAGCCGAGAACGTACCGGGACAGGGGGCAACTATGGCTACACCTTC. It yields the protein CASSRERTGTGGNYGYTF.

This rearrangement joins TRBV7-8 to TRBJ2-2; possibly TRBD2 for D (6 bases). CDR1 is SGHVS, CDR2 FQNEAQ, per germline. With 8 bases removed from V and 1 base from J, the gap between germline ends came to 11 bases. This CDR3 has 14 amino acids. The DNA for the CDR3 is TGTGCCAGCGGGAGGACGGTGAACACCGGGGAGCTGTTTTTT. This encodes CASGRTVNTGELFF.

This clone was seen only a few times. This chain connects TRBV6-5 to TRBJ1-6; tentative D call: TRBD1 (5 bases). The CDR3 totals 16 residues. CDR1 and CDR2 (germline): MNHEY, SVGAGI. V was shortened by 0 bases and J by 9 bases, with 15 bases between the two germline ends. The CDR3 reads CASSYSTRGRSSPLHF. The CDR3, as DNA: TGTGCCAGCAGTTACTCGACTCGGGGGAGAAGTTCACCCCTCCACTTT.

V usage is TRBV6-5 and J usage is TRBJ1-2, with a tentative D call TRBD1 (6 bases). CDR1 and CDR2 (germline): MNHEY, SVGAGI. The CDR3 totals 15 residues. V was trimmed by 2 bases and J by 1 base, leaving 11 bases between them. The CDR3, as DNA: TGTGCCAGCAGTTACCAGACAGGCCTTAACTATGGCTACACCTTC. Translating gives CASSYQTGLNYGYTF.

The table lists this clone with a few counts. The rearrangement uses TRBV5-1 and TRBJ1-4, with 9 bases identical to TRBD1. The V and J ends lost 5 bases and 8 bases, in that order; junction bases with no gene match: 10. Germline CDR1 is SGHRS and CDR2 is YFSETQ. This CDR3 has 15 residues. CDR3 loop: CASSSQGQGGEKLFF. The CDR3 region has the DNA TGCGCCAGCAGTTCACAGGGACAGGGTGGCGAAAAACTGTTTTTT. The full variable domain, completed using reference TRBV5-1 and TRBJ1-4, is KAGVTQTPRYLIKTRGQQVTLSCSPISGHRSVSWYQQTPGQGLQFLFEYFSETQRNKGNFPGRFSGRQFSNSRSEMNVSTLELGDSALYLCASSSQGQGGEKLFFGSGTQLSVL.

CDR3 amino acids: CASSRRTYLRETQYF. CDR3 DNA sequence: TGTGCCAGCAGCCGCCGGACATACCTGAGGGAGACCCAGTACTTC. V and J are TRBV3-1 (or the pseudogene TRBV3-2) and TRBJ2-5, with D perhaps matching TRBD1 (5 bases). The CDR3 is made up of 15 amino acids. The V end lost 4 bases, the J end lost 5 bases, and 17 bases lay between the germline ends. Germline CDR1 LGHDT, CDR2 YNNKEL (reference sequence).

This clone was counted between two and nine times. The genes are TRBV6-5 and TRBJ1-2; D is uncertain. Trimming removed 10 bases at V and 2 bases at J, with 14 bases between. CDR3 length equals 13 residues. Per germline, CDR1 MNHEY and CDR2 SVGAGI. In DNA form, the CDR3 reads TGTGCCACCCAGTACTACGGGAACTATGGCTACACCTTC. It yields the protein CATQYYGNYGYTF.

This chain links TRBV5-5 with TRBJ1-5; 9 bases align to TRBD1. The CDR3 loop spans 19 amino acids. Germline CDR1 reads SGHKS; CDR2 reads YYEKEE (reference sequence). The ends lost 0 bases at V and 0 bases at J; junction bases unmatched: 10. The CDR3, as DNA: TGTGCCAGCAGCTTGGATAAGACAGGGGGGAGCTATAGCAATCAGCCCCAGCATTTT. It is translated as CASSLDKTGGSYSNQPQHF.

This sequence joins TRBV7-2 and TRBJ2-3, with TRBD2 matching 7 bases. The V gene end was trimmed by 1 base and the J gene end by 6 bases; junction bases not matched to a gene: 19. CDR1 is SGHTA and CDR2 is FQGNSA in the germline V gene. This CDR3 is 19 amino acids long. The CDR3 DNA is TGTGCCAGCAGCTTAGGCCTGGGCTTCTCTAGCGGATACGGGGATACGCAGTATTTT. This encodes CASSLGLGFSSGYGDTQYF.

The gene calls are TRBV6-2 or TRBV6-3 and TRBJ1-2; no definite D call. Germline V gene data show CDR1 as MNHEY and CDR2 as SVGEGT. The CDR3 sequence is 12 residues long. Trimming left V 4 bases short and J 1 base short, with 4 bases between. Here the CDR3 reads CASSSSNYGYTF. The CDR3 DNA reads as TGTGCCAGCAGTTCTAGTAACTATGGCTACACCTTC.

J is TRBJ1-1 and V is TRBV30; D call uncertain. The CDR3 has 11 residues. Trimming shortened V by 4 bases and J by 7 bases, and 10 bases separated the two germline ends. Germline V gene lookup returns CDR1 GTSNPN and CDR2 SVGIG (reference sequence). CDR3 protein: CAWNRAGEAFF. The CDR3 DNA reads TGTGCCTGGAATCGTGCGGGTGAAGCTTTCTTT.

This sequence joins TRBV6-2 or TRBV6-3 and TRBJ1-5, with 7 bases identical to TRBD1. Judging by the DNA end, TRBJ2-3 fits better; the J call may be wrong. The CDR3 runs 13 residues. The germline V gene encodes CDR1 MNHEY and CDR2 SVGEGT. In DNA, the CDR3 is TGTGCCAGCAGCGCCTGGACAGGTCTGCCCCAGTATTTT. It encodes CASSAWTGLPQYF.

The chain joins TRBV12-3 or TRBV12-4 to TRBJ2-2; tentatively, D is TRBD1 (6 bases). The CDR3 runs 13 residues. The germline V and J ends were trimmed by 6 bases and 5 bases, with 10 bases remaining between them. CDR3 nucleotide sequence: TGTGCCAGCAGCCAGAGGGGGACCGGGGAGCTGTTTTTT. Translation gives CASSQRGTGELFF.

The rearrangement joins TRBV4-1 to TRBJ1-3, with D hard to call. The CDR3 runs 15 residues. V was clipped by 0 bases and J by 0 bases, with 6 bases between them. Germline assignment: CDR1 MGHRA and CDR2 YSYEKL. The CDR3 is CASSQDSNSGNTIYF. CDR3 nucleotides: TGCGCCAGCAGCCAAGATAGCAACTCTGGAAACACCATATATTTT.

In its sample, this clone was seen a few times. The CDR3 nucleotides are TGTGCCAGCAGTGAGCAGGGGGTGAATCAGCCCCAGCATTTT. Amino acids: CASSEQGVNQPQHF. The rearrangement joins TRBV2 to TRBJ1-5, with 7 bases matching TRBD1. Germline CDR1 SNHLY, CDR2 FYNNEI. This CDR3 contains 14 residues. The V and J ends lost 3 bases and 4 bases, in that order; junction bases with no gene match: 3.

V is TRBV19 and J is TRBJ2-1, with TRBD2 as a possible D gene (7 bases). The CDR3 has 16 residues. Germline V CDR1 and CDR2: LNHDA, SQIVND (reference sequence). V gave up 2 bases and J gave up 7 bases, with 18 bases separating them. The CDR3 is CASSILGGLSRNEQFF. The CDR3 coding sequence is TGTGCCAGTAGTATACTCGGGGGGCTGAGTAGGAATGAGCAGTTCTTC.

The rearrangement joins TRBV29-1 to TRBJ2-1; TRBD1 might be the D (6 bases). Trimming stripped 3 bases from V and 1 base from J, with 16 bases between. The CDR3 totals 16 residues. Germline CDR1 reads SQVTM; CDR2 reads ANQGSEA. The CDR3 reads CSVDYPGHLSYNEQFF. CDR3 in DNA: TGCAGCGTTGATTATCCGGGACACCTTTCCTACAATGAGCAGTTCTTC.

This chain connects TRBV3-1 (or the pseudogene TRBV3-2) to TRBJ1-2; 8 bases agree with TRBD1. Trimming took 1 base from V and 0 from J; bases not matched to a gene: 1. Germline V gene lookup returns CDR1 LGHDT and CDR2 YNNKEL (reference sequence). CDR3 size: 15 residues. The CDR3 protein is CASSQGTGTNYGYTF. The CDR3, as DNA: TGTGCCAGCAGCCAAGGGACAGGGACTAACTATGGCTACACCTTC.

The chain couples TRBV19 to TRBJ2-1, with 7 bases identical to TRBD1. The CDR3 is made up of 16 amino acids. CDR1 and CDR2 (germline): LNHDA, SQIVND (reference sequence). J gave up 9 bases and V 1 base, and 12 bases lay outside the gene matches. The CDR3 DNA follows: TGTGCCAGTAGTATAGGTAGACAGGGATCCGCCAGTGAGCAGTTCTTC. Translation gives CASSIGRQGSASEQFF.

This rearrangement joins TRBV6-6 to TRBJ2-3; D remains unclear. From germline, CDR1 is MNHNY and CDR2 SVGAGI (reference sequence). Trimming stripped 8 bases from V and 3 bases from J, with 18 bases between. The CDR3 extends over 15 amino acids. CDR3: CASRPGSSRTDTQYF. As DNA, the CDR3 is TGTGCCAGCCGACCCGGGTCTAGTCGTACAGATACGCAGTATTTT.

The sample holds a few counts of this clone. J is TRBJ2-3 and V is TRBV5-8; 7 bases line up with TRBD2. The CDR3 extends over 17 amino acids. Trimming removed 2 bases from V and 5 bases from J; junction bases left unmatched: 14. CDR1 and CDR2 from the germline V gene are SGHTS and YDEGEE. CDR3 bases: TGTGCCAGCAGCTTTTTTGGTTCGACTAGCCGGTTAGATACGCAGTATTTT. Translated: CASSFFGSTSRLDTQYF.

This clone was observed a few times. This rearrangement joins TRBV5-4 to TRBJ2-3; TRBD1 matches 7 bases. The CDR3 is 14 residues long. CDR1 and CDR2 (germline): SGHNT, YYREEE (reference sequence). V was clipped by 4 bases and J by 6 bases; unmatched bases: 8. The CDR3 nucleotides read TGTGCCAGCAGCCTGGGACAGTGGTTCGATACGCAGTATTTT. Its protein product is CASSLGQWFDTQYF.

This chain joins TRBV9 and TRBJ2-3, with TRBD2 identical over 7 bases. The CDR3 has 15 amino acids. CDR1 is SGDLS, CDR2 YYNGEE, per germline. Unmatched junction bases numbered 10, after V lost 3 bases and J lost 6 bases. The chain's CDR3 is CASSAHVAGLDTQYF. CDR3 sequence (DNA): TGTGCCAGCAGCGCCCACGTAGCGGGTTTGGATACGCAGTATTTT.

The V call is TRBV27, the J call TRBJ1-5, with 8 bases identical to TRBD1. Per germline, CDR1 MNHEY and CDR2 SMNVEV (reference sequence). Trimming removed 5 bases from V and 7 bases from J; junction bases left unmatched: 4. The CDR3 contains 13 residues. CDR3 region: CASSRDRSQPQHF. CDR3 nucleotide sequence: TGTGCCAGCAGTCGGGACAGGTCCCAGCCCCAGCATTTT.

This clone was seen a handful of times. The rearrangement links TRBV28 to TRBJ1-5, with a weak D call TRBD1 (5 bases). The CDR3 has 18 residues. Germline loops: CDR1 MDHEN, CDR2 SYDVKM. V was clipped by 6 bases and J by 2 bases, with 23 bases between them. In DNA, the CDR3 is TGTGCCAGCAGCCGTAGTAATAGGGGTTCCGGAGGCAATCAGCCCCAGCATTTT. This translates into CASSRSNRGSGGNQPQHF.

V and J are TRBV6-2 or TRBV6-3 and TRBJ2-5; 7 bases agree with TRBD2. The CDR3 has 16 residues. Germline values: CDR1 MNHEY, CDR2 SVGEGT. The V segment lost 4 bases and the J segment 3 bases; nucleotides outside the gene matches: 11. In DNA form, the CDR3 reads TGTGCCAGCAGTTCTGGGGGTGGGCTAGCGGAAGAGACCCAGTACTTC. Translated: CASSSGGGLAEETQYF.

This clone showed up just once. V gene TRBV4-3 combines with J gene TRBJ1-1; no clear D gene. Germline V lookup: CDR1 LGHNA, CDR2 YSLEER. This CDR3 is built from 15 residues. Trimming left V 4 bases short and J 5 bases short, with 17 bases between. CDR3 sequence (DNA): TGCGCCAGCAGCCGTGTGCTGAGGGTTTGGACTGAAGCTTTCTTT. Encoded protein: CASSRVLRVWTEAFF.

This clone was picked up a small number of times. The rearrangement uses TRBV27 and TRBJ1-5, with 11 bases matching TRBD1. Germline trimming cut 7 bases from V and 9 bases from J; bases unmatched to any gene: 11. The CDR3 contains 15 residues. Per germline, CDR1 MNHEY and CDR2 SMNVEV (reference sequence). The CDR3 sequence: CASTQGQGGIGPQHF. CDR3 nucleotide sequence: TGTGCCAGCACCCAGGGACAGGGGGGTATTGGGCCCCAGCATTTT.